The 17 T cell receptor beta chains below were found in one sample sequenced in a study of T cell repertoires in cytomegalovirus infection. Which antigens these TCRs recognize remains unknown. MiXCR, applied by TCRdb to the reads, yields one record per CDR3 protein. Of some 920,000 distinct CDR3 sequences listed, 30% to 40% are singletons. This specimen was cultured CD8+ T cells from PBMCs, taken from culture after CMV antigen stimulation. These receptors were taken from a human donor in good health (CMV status not recorded). Some clones in this sample may be carry-over from other donors' samples.

The table lists this clonotype with a few counts. The chain is built from TRBV6-1 and TRBJ1-1; 7 nucleotides match TRBD1. CDR1 is MNHNS, CDR2 SASEGT, per germline. The V and J ends lost 5 bases and 0 bases, in that order; junction bases with no gene match: 9. This CDR3 is 16 amino acids long. CDR3 sequence: CASSPGQSLMNTEAFF. The CDR3 region has the DNA TGTGCCAGCAGTCCGGGACAGTCCTTAATGAACACTGAAGCTTTCTTT.

This clonotype was counted between two and nine times. The CDR3 loop reads CASSLGQIRVYEQYF. Written as DNA, the CDR3 is TGCGCCAGCAGCTTGGGACAAATCAGGGTCTACGAGCAGTACTTC. The chain uses TRBV5-1 and TRBJ2-7, with D tentatively TRBD1 (5 bases). From germline, CDR1 is SGHRS and CDR2 YFSETQ. Trimming left V 0 bases short and J 3 bases short, with 13 bases between. The CDR3 has 15 amino acids.

This clonotype was counted at least ten times. The chain has TRBV12-5 and TRBJ1-5, with no clear D. The germline V and J ends were trimmed by 0 bases and 0 bases, with 3 bases remaining between them. Germline V gene lookup returns CDR1 LGHNT and CDR2 FRNRAP. The CDR3 length is 14 residues. The CDR3 protein is CASGLVDSNQPQHF. CDR3 coding DNA: TGTGCTAGTGGTTTGGTTGATAGCAATCAGCCCCAGCATTTT.

The CDR3 loop reads CSARDLANTEAFF. In DNA form, the CDR3 reads TGCAGTGCTAGAGATCTGGCGAACACTGAAGCTTTCTTT. The rearrangement links TRBV20-1 to TRBJ1-1; D unresolved. V shed 0 bases and J shed 1 base, with 6 bases lying between them. Looked up from germline, CDR1 is DFQATT and CDR2 is SNEGSKA (reference sequence). This CDR3 is 13 amino acids long.

The sample holds a few counts of this clonotype. The rearrangement links TRBV7-6 to TRBJ2-7; 7 nucleotides match TRBD1. CDR3 length: 15 residues. The junction had 7 bases not matched to a gene; V was cut back by 5 bases and J by 0 bases. Germline V gene data show CDR1 as SGHVS and CDR2 as FNYEAQ. CDR3 region: CASSREAGGSYEQYF. The CDR3 DNA is TGTGCCAGCAGCAGAGAAGCAGGGGGCTCCTACGAGCAGTACTTC.

This clonotype was seen repeatedly, ten times or more. The V and J genes are TRBV28 and TRBJ1-5; no clear D. The germline V and J ends were trimmed by 6 bases and 3 bases, with 12 bases remaining between them. The CDR3 spans 14 residues. Germline CDR1 is MDHEN and CDR2 is SYDVKM. CDR3 DNA: TGTGCCAGCAGCTTGGACGGAATCAATCAGCCCCAGCATTTT. Amino acids: CASSLDGINQPQHF.

This clonotype was seen once. The chain couples TRBV6-5 to TRBJ2-2; D remains ambiguous. V lost 7 bases to trimming and J lost 5 bases, with 11 bases between them. Germline CDR1 is MNHEY and CDR2 is SVGAGI. CDR3 length equals 13 residues. The DNA for the CDR3 is TGTGCCAGCAAAGCAGAATGGACCGGGGAGCTGTTTTTT. It codes for CASKAEWTGELFF.

This clonotype showed up just a few times. This rearrangement joins TRBV20-1 to TRBJ2-7; weak D call: TRBD1 (6 bases). The CDR3 contains 14 residues. From germline, CDR1 is DFQATT and CDR2 SNEGSKA (reference sequence). The V and J ends lost 0 bases and 4 bases respectively, with 13 bases between them. The chain's CDR3 is CSARDPTGTYEQYF. CDR3 DNA sequence: TGCAGTGCTAGAGACCCGACAGGAACATACGAGCAGTACTTC.

This clonotype was detected only a few times. The chain links TRBV7-6 to TRBJ1-3, with D possibly TRBD1 on 5 matching bases. CDR3 length equals 13 residues. Germline CDR1 and CDR2: SGHVS and FNYEAQ. With 7 bases removed from V and 4 bases from J, the gap between germline ends came to 11 bases. The CDR3 loop is CASMMGEGNTIYF. Here the CDR3 DNA reads TGTGCCAGCATGATGGGGGAGGGAAACACCATATATTTT.

This clonotype showed up just a few times. V usage is TRBV19 and J usage is TRBJ1-6, with D possibly matching TRBD1 (5 bases). This CDR3 contains 15 residues. Trimming took off 5 bases at V and 18 bases at J, with 26 bases between the two ends. Germline values: CDR1 LNHDA, CDR2 SQIVND (reference sequence). Here the CDR3 DNA reads TGTGCCAGTAGTCCGGGTCAGGGCCCACTTAATAGAGGCCACTTT. This sequence encodes CASSPGQGPLNRGHF.

The rearrangement links TRBV9 to TRBJ2-3; D not certain. The CDR3 sequence is 18 residues long. The germline V gene encodes CDR1 SGDLS and CDR2 YYNGEE. Trimming took off 1 base at V and 6 bases at J, with 24 bases between the two ends. CDR3 coding DNA: TGTGCCAGCAGCGTACGTGTTTTGGACGTACCGCTGGGGGATACGCAGTATTTT. Amino acid sequence: CASSVRVLDVPLGDTQYF.

This clonotype was detected a few times. The chain joins TRBV6-1 to TRBJ1-1, with D maybe TRBD1 (6 bases). The germline V gene has CDR1 MNHNS and CDR2 SASEGT. This CDR3 has 15 amino acids. V was pared by 1 base and J by 0 bases, with 9 bases between. The CDR3 reads CASSEERGMNTEAFF. Here the CDR3 DNA reads TGTGCCAGCAGTGAAGAAAGGGGGATGAACACTGAAGCTTTCTTT.

Only a few counts were recorded for this clonotype. This chain joins TRBV12-3 or TRBV12-4 and TRBJ2-1; possible D gene TRBD1, 5 bases. CDR3 length: 15 residues. V lost 7 bases and J lost 4, with 17 bases in between. The CDR3 region has the DNA TGTGCCAGCACCCTTGGGGCTATCGTTTACAATGAGCAGTTCTTC. Amino acids: CASTLGAIVYNEQFF.

In its sample, this clonotype was seen many times. This chain uses TRBV7-8 with TRBJ2-7; 7 bases align to TRBD1. CDR3 length: 15 residues. Trimming took 5 bases from V and 4 from J; bases not matched to a gene: 11. The germline V gene encodes CDR1 SGHVS and CDR2 FQNEAQ. The CDR3 reads CASSLLKGGRYEQYF. In nucleotides, the CDR3 is TGTGCCAGCAGCCTACTTAAAGGGGGCCGGTACGAGCAGTACTTC. The variable domain in full, completed from reference TRBV7-8 and TRBJ2-7, reads GAGVSQSPRYKVAKRGQDVALRCDPISGHVSLFWYQQALGQGPEFLTYFQNEAQLDKSGLPSDRFFAERPEGSVSTLKIQRTQQEDSAVYLCASSLLKGGRYEQYFGPGTRLTVT.

The J gene is TRBJ2-3, the V gene TRBV14, with a possible D match to TRBD2 (5 bases). This CDR3 is 17 amino acids long. Trimming shortened V by 0 bases and J by 0 bases, and 13 bases separated the two germline ends. CDR1 and CDR2 (germline): SGHDN, FVKESK. The CDR3 spells CASSQDQPGFSTDTQYF. As DNA, the CDR3 is TGTGCCAGCAGCCAAGATCAACCGGGATTTAGCACAGATACGCAGTATTTT.

This clonotype has more than one count but fewer than ten. The chain is built from TRBV7-9 and TRBJ1-2; D is undetermined. CDR3 length: 13 residues. The germline V gene has CDR1 SEHNR and CDR2 FQNEAQ (reference sequence). V shed 8 bases and J shed 4 bases, with 14 bases lying between them. CDR3 amino acids: CASLPIPSYGYTF. In nucleotides, the CDR3 is TGTGCCAGCCTTCCAATACCCTCCTATGGCTACACCTTC. Supplemented by reference TRBV7-9 and TRBJ1-2, the full variable domain reads DTGVSQNPRHKITKRGQNVTFRCDPISEHNRLYWYRQTLGQGPEFLTYFQNEAQLEKSRLLSDRFSAERPKGSFSTLEIQRTEQGDSAMYLCASLPIPSYGYTFGSGTRLTVV.

This clonotype was picked up many times. The chain is built from TRBV7-2 and TRBJ2-2; 13 bases align to TRBD2. This CDR3 contains 18 residues. J was trimmed by 4 bases and V by 1 base; bases with no gene match: 6. CDR1 SGHTA and CDR2 FQGNSA come from the germline V gene. The CDR3 DNA reads as TGTGCCAGCAGCTTAGTCTGGACTAGCGGGGGTGTCACCGGGGAGCTGTTTTTT. It specifies CASSLVWTSGGVTGELFF.